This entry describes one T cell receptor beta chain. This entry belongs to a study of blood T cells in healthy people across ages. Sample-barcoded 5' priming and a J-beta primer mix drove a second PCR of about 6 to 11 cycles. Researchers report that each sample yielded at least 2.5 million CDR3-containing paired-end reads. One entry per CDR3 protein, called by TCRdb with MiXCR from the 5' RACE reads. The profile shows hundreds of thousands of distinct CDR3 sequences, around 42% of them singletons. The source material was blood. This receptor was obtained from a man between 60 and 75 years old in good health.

Written as DNA, the CDR3 is TGTGCCAGCAGCAATAGGATCAATGAGCAGTTCTTC. It translates to CASSNRINEQFF. This chain connects TRBV3-1 to TRBJ2-1; no definite D call. Germline loops: CDR1 LGHDT, CDR2 YNNKEL (reference sequence). This CDR3 has 12 residues. The ends were cut back, 5 bases at V and 6 bases at J, with 8 bases in the middle.